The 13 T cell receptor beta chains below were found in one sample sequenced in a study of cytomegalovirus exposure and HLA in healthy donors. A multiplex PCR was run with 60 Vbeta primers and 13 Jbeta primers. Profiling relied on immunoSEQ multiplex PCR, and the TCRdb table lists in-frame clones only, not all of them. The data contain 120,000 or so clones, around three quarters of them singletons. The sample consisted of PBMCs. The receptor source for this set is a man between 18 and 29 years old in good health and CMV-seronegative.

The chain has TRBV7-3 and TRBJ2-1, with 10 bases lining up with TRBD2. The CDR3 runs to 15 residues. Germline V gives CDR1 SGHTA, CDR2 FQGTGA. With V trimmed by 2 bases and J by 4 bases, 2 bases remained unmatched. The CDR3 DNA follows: TGTGCCAGCAGCTTAGGGACTAGCGAATACAATGAGCAGTTCTTC. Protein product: CASSLGTSEYNEQFF.

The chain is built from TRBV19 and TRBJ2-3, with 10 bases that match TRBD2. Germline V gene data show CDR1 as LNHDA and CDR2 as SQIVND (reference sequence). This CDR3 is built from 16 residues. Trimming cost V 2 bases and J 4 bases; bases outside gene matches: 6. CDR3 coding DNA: TGTGCCAGTAGTATAATCTCTAGCGGGAGCTCAGATACGCAGTATTTT. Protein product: CASSIISSGSSDTQYF.

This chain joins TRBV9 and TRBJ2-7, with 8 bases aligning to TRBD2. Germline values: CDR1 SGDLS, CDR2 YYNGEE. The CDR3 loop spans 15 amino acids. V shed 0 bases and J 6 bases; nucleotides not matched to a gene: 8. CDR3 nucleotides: TGTGCCAGCAGCGTAGGCAGCGGGAGTATTAGCGAGCAGTACTTC. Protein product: CASSVGSGSISEQYF.

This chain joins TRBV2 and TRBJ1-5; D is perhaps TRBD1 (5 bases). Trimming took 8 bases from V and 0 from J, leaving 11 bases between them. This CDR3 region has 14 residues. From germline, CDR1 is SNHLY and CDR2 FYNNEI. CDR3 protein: CASGEGYSNQPQHF. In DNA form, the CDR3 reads TGTGCCAGCGGGGAGGGGTATAGCAATCAGCCCCAGCATTTT.

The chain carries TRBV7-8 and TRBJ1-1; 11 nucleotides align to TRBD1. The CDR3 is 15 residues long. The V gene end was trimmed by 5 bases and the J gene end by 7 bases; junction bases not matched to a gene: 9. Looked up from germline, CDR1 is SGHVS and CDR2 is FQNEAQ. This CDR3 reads CASSPPGQGASEAFF. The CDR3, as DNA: TGTGCCAGCAGCCCACCCGGACAGGGGGCTAGTGAAGCTTTCTTT. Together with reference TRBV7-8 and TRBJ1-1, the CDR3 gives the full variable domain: GAGVSQSPRYKVAKRGQDVALRCDPISGHVSLFWYQQALGQGPEFLTYFQNEAQLDKSGLPSDRFFAERPEGSVSTLKIQRTQQEDSAVYLCASSPPGQGASEAFFGQGTRLTVV.

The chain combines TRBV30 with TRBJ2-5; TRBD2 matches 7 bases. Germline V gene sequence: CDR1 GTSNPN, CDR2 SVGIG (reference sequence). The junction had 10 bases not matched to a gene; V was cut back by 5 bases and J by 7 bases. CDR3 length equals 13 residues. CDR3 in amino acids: CAWCGRGEWTQYF. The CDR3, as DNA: TGTGCCTGGTGCGGACGGGGGGAATGGACCCAGTACTTC.

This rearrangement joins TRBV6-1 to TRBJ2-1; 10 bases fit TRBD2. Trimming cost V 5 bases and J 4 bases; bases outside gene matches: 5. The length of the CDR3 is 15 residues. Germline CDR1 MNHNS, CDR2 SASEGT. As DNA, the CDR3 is TGTGCCAGCAGTTCTACACTAGCGGGGTACAATGAGCAGTTCTTC. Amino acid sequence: CASSSTLAGYNEQFF.

The CDR3 nucleotides read TGTGCCACCAGCAGAGGGGGACAGAGGGGGAACTTAATACAGCCCCAGCATTTT. Translated, it gives CATSRGGQRGNLIQPQHF. V usage is TRBV15 and J usage is TRBJ1-5; TRBD1 matches at 7 bases. Trimming removed 1 base from V and 7 bases from J; junction bases left unmatched: 16. Germline assignment: CDR1 LNHNV and CDR2 YYDKDF (reference sequence). The CDR3 runs 18 residues.

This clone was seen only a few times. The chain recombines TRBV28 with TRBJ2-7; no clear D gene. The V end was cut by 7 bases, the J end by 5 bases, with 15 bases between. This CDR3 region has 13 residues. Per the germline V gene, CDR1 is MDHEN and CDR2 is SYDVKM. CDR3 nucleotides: TGTGCCAGCACCACTACCCCACGCAACGAGCAGTACTTC. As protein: CASTTTPRNEQYF.

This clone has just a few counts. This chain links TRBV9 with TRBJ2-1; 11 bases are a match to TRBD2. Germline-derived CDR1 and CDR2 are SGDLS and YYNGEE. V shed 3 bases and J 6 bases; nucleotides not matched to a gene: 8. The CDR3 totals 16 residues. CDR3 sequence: CASSDTRLAGSNEQFF. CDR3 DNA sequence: TGTGCCAGCAGCGACACCAGACTAGCGGGGAGCAATGAGCAGTTCTTC.

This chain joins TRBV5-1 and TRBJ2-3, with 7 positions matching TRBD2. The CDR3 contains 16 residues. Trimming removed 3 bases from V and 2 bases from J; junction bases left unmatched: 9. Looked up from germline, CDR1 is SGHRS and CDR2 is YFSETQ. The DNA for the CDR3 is TGCGCCAGCAGCTATAGGCTTCTAGCGGCCACAGATACGCAGTATTTT. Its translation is CASSYRLLAATDTQYF.

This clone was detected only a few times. The CDR3 DNA sequence: TGTGCCAGCAGTTACTCGAGACGGGGCAATCAGCCCCAGCATTTT. It specifies CASSYSRRGNQPQHF. The V gene is TRBV6-5, the J gene TRBJ1-5; D remains unclear. V was clipped by 0 bases and J by 2 bases, with 8 bases between them. Germline CDR1 and CDR2: MNHEY and SVGAGI. The CDR3 consists of 15 residues.

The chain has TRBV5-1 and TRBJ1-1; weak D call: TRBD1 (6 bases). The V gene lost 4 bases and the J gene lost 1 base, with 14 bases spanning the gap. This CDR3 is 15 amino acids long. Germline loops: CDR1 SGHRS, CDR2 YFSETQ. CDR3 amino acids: CASSPITGRNTEAFF. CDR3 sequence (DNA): TGCGCCAGCAGCCCAATTACAGGGAGGAACACTGAAGCTTTCTTT.